This TCR beta chain emerged from a study of T cell responses to AZD1222 COVID-19 vaccine. The study, taken as a whole, reports: Donors were largely white British and mainly female; clonal diversity was possibly underestimated.

The CDR3 has 14 residues. Germline V CDR1 and CDR2: SGHTA, FQGTGA. V lost 4 bases and J lost 4; bases outside the gene matches: 6. As regards this clone: Its antigen is undetermined.

Clones were read by immunoSEQ multiplex PCR, and TCRdb kept only the in-frame ones, dropping some. The sample has 130,000 to 150,000 clones; roughly nine tenths are singletons. The chain uses TRBV7-3 and TRBJ1-1, with TRBD1 identical over 7 bases. This TCR was sampled from an adult in good health. Sequences were derived from peripheral blood, sampled on day 0 of AZD1222 vaccination. CDR3 region: CASSSTGDVTEAFF. The CDR3 nucleotides read TGTGCCAGCAGCTCTACAGGGGATGTCACTGAAGCTTTCTTT.